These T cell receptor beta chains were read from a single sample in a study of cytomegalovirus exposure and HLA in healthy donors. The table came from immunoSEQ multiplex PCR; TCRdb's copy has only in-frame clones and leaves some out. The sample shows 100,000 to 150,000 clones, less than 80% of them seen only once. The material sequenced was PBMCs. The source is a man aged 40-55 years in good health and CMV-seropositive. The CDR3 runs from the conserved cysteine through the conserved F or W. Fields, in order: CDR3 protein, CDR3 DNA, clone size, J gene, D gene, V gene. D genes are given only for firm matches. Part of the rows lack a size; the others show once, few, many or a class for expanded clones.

CDR3aa: CASSLAHRATEAFF
CDR3nt: TGTGCCAGCAGCTTAGCCCACAGGGCCACTGAAGCTTTCTTT
abundance: few
j_gene: TRBJ1-1
d_gene: NA
v_gene: TRBV7-2

CDR3aa: CASSPRAGENEQFF
CDR3nt: TGTGCCAGCAGCCCCAGAGCGGGTGAGAATGAGCAGTTCTTC
abundance: NA
j_gene: TRBJ2-1
d_gene: NA
v_gene: TRBV7-9

CDR3aa: CASSGNLGASGTYEQYF
CDR3nt: TGTGCCAGCAGTGGAAATCTCGGGGCTAGCGGAACCTACGAGCAGTACTTC
abundance: NA
j_gene: TRBJ2-7
d_gene: TRBD2
v_gene: TRBV6-1

CDR3aa: CASTQSVGAPYEQYF
CDR3nt: TGTGCCAGCACCCAGAGCGTAGGGGCCCCCTACGAGCAGTACTTC
abundance: NA
j_gene: TRBJ2-7
d_gene: NA
v_gene: TRBV6-5

CDR3aa: CASSPREAGANVLTF
CDR3nt: TGTGCCAGCAGCCCCAGGGAAGCTGGGGCCAACGTCCTGACTTTC
abundance: once
j_gene: TRBJ2-6
d_gene: NA
v_gene: TRBV6-5

CDR3aa: CASTSYRDRGIVSNQPQHF
CDR3nt: TGTGCCAGCACCTCCTATCGGGACAGGGGTATCGTCAGCAATCAGCCCCAGCATTTT
abundance: NA
j_gene: TRBJ1-5
d_gene: TRBD1
v_gene: TRBV28

CDR3aa: CASSRTSTSDEQFF
CDR3nt: TGTGCCAGCAGTCGTACCTCCACTAGCGATGAGCAGTTCTTC
abundance: few
j_gene: TRBJ2-1
d_gene: TRBD2
v_gene: TRBV6-5

CDR3aa: CAISGSGARYGYTF
CDR3nt: TGTGCCATCAGTGGATCAGGGGCGCGGTATGGCTACACCTTC
abundance: NA
j_gene: TRBJ1-2
d_gene: NA
v_gene: TRBV10-3

CDR3aa: CASSPLKDRGREFF
CDR3nt: TGTGCCAGCTCACCACTAAAGGACAGGGGCCGGGAGTTCTTC
abundance: few
j_gene: TRBJ2-1
d_gene: TRBD1
v_gene: TRBV18

CDR3aa: CASNHFVIEKLFF
CDR3nt: TGTGCCAGCAATCACTTTGTGATTGAAAAACTGTTTTTT
abundance: few
j_gene: TRBJ1-4
d_gene: NA
v_gene: TRBV6-1

CDR3aa: CASSYSGGTGELFF
CDR3nt: TGTGCCAGCAGTTATTCCGGGGGGACCGGGGAGCTGTTTTTT
abundance: NA
j_gene: TRBJ2-2
d_gene: TRBD2
v_gene: TRBV6-9

CDR3aa: CASSIARSRGYATNEKLFF
CDR3nt: TGTGCCAGCAGCATAGCAAGAAGCAGGGGCTATGCAACTAATGAAAAACTGTTTTTT
abundance: NA
j_gene: TRBJ1-4
d_gene: NA
v_gene: TRBV7-8

CDR3aa: CSVTVSGLWGYTF
CDR3nt: TGCAGCGTCACAGTATCGGGACTCTGGGGCTACACCTTC
abundance: NA
j_gene: TRBJ1-2
d_gene: NA
v_gene: TRBV29-1

CDR3aa: CSAIGRNEQFF
CDR3nt: TGCAGCGCGATAGGGAGGAATGAGCAGTTCTTC
abundance: few
j_gene: TRBJ2-1
d_gene: NA
v_gene: TRBV20-1

CDR3aa: CASSLRSEETSGFNEQFF
CDR3nt: TGTGCCAGCAGCTTAAGGTCAGAGGAGACTAGCGGGTTCAATGAGCAGTTCTTC
abundance: few
j_gene: TRBJ2-1
d_gene: TRBD2
v_gene: TRBV7-6

CDR3aa: CASSSGVLGGYTF
CDR3nt: TGTGCCAGCAGCTCCGGGGTTTTGGGTGGCTACACCTTC
abundance: NA
j_gene: TRBJ1-2
d_gene: NA
v_gene: TRBV5-4

CDR3aa: CASSYSRENEKLFF
CDR3nt: TGTGCCAGCAGTTATTCCCGTGAGAACGAAAAACTGTTTTTT
abundance: NA
j_gene: TRBJ1-4
d_gene: NA
v_gene: TRBV6-1

CDR3aa: CSVPHRGPSYNEQFF
CDR3nt: TGCAGCGTTCCACACAGGGGCCCCTCCTACAATGAGCAGTTCTTC
abundance: NA
j_gene: TRBJ2-1
d_gene: TRBD1
v_gene: TRBV29-1

CDR3aa: CASSQDRGYQPQHF
CDR3nt: TGTGCCAGCAGCCAAGATAGGGGATATCAGCCCCAGCATTTT
abundance: few
j_gene: TRBJ1-5
d_gene: NA
v_gene: TRBV4-2

CDR3aa: CASSALAGDSDTQYF
CDR3nt: TGTGCCAGCAGTGCACTAGCGGGGGATTCAGATACGCAGTATTTT
abundance: NA
j_gene: TRBJ2-3
d_gene: TRBD2
v_gene: TRBV6-1

CDR3aa: CASSEGQGVLQPQHF
CDR3nt: TGTGCCAGCAGCGAGGGACAGGGGGTCCTACAGCCCCAGCATTTT
abundance: NA
j_gene: TRBJ1-5
d_gene: TRBD1
v_gene: TRBV9

CDR3aa: CASSLAGSGNTIYF
CDR3nt: TGTGCCAGCAGCTTGGCCGGGTCTGGAAACACCATATATTTT
abundance: NA
j_gene: TRBJ1-3
d_gene: NA
v_gene: TRBV5-4

CDR3aa: CASLRGPGSPLHF
CDR3nt: TGTGCCAGCCTCCGAGGGCCAGGTTCACCCCTCCACTTT
abundance: once
j_gene: TRBJ1-6
d_gene: NA
v_gene: TRBV7-6

CDR3aa: CASSQLGQGNTGELFF
CDR3nt: TGTGCCAGCAGCCAACTGGGACAGGGGAACACCGGGGAGCTGTTTTTT
abundance: NA
j_gene: TRBJ2-2
d_gene: TRBD1
v_gene: TRBV6-6

CDR3aa: CASSHADRDNQPQHF
CDR3nt: TGCGCCAGCAGCCATGCGGACAGGGACAATCAGCCCCAGCATTTT
abundance: NA
j_gene: TRBJ1-5
d_gene: TRBD1
v_gene: TRBV4-1

CDR3aa: CASSSRSNYGYTF
CDR3nt: TGCGCCAGCAGCTCACGGAGTAACTATGGCTACACCTTC
abundance: NA
j_gene: TRBJ1-2
d_gene: NA
v_gene: TRBV5-1

CDR3aa: CASSGPGLDHNEQFF
CDR3nt: TGTGCCAGCAGTGGCCCGGGACTAGACCACAATGAGCAGTTCTTC
abundance: once
j_gene: TRBJ2-1
d_gene: TRBD2
v_gene: TRBV2